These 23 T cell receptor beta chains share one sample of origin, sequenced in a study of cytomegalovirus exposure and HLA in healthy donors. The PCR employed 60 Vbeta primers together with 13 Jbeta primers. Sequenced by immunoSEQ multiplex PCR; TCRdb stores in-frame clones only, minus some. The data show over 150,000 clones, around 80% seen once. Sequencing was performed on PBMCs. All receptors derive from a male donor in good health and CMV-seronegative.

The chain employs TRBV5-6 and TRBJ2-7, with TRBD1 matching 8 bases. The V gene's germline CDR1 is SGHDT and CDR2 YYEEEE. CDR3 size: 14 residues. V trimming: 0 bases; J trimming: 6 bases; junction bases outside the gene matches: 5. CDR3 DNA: TGTGCCAGCAGCTTGGGACAGGGGTTAACCGAGCAGTACTTC. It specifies CASSLGQGLTEQYF. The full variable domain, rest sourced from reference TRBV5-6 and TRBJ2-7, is DAGVTQSPTHLIKTRGQQVTLRCSPKSGHDTVSWYQQALGQGPQFIFQYYEEEERQRGNFPDRFSGHQFPNYSSELNVNALLLGDSALYLCASSLGQGLTEQYFGPGTRLTVT.

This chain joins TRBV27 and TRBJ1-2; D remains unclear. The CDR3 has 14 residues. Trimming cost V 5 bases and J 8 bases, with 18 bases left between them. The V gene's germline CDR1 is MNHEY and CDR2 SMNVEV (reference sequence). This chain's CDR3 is CASSALGRHLGYTF. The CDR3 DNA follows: TGTGCCAGCAGTGCTCTAGGCCGCCATTTGGGCTACACCTTC.

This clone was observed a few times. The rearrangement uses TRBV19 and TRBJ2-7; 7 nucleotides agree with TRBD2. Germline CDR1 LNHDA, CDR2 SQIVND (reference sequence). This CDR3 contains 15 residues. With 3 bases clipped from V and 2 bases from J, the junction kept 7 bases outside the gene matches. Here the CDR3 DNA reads TGTGCCAGTAGTATCCTCGGCGGGAGTGCCTACGAGCAGTACTTC. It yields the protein CASSILGGSAYEQYF.

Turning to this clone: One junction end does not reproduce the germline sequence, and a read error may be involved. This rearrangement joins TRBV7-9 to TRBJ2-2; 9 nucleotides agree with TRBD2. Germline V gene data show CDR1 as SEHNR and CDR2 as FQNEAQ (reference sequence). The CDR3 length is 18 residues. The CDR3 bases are TGTTCCAGCAGCTTAGTCCCCCTAGCGGGGTTAAACACCGGGGAGCTGTTTTTT. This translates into CSSSLVPLAGLNTGELFF.

The CDR3 coding sequence is TGCGCCAGCAGCTTTACAGGCCCCAGCGAGCAGTACTTC. This gives the protein CASSFTGPSEQYF. J is TRBJ2-7 and V is TRBV5-1; possible D gene TRBD1, 5 bases. With 2 bases removed from V and 6 bases from J, the gap between germline ends came to 12 bases. The CDR3 runs to 13 residues. Germline V gives CDR1 SGHRS, CDR2 YFSETQ.

The CDR3 here is CASSSGTSGIDEQFF. The CDR3 region has the DNA TGTGCCAGCAGTTCCGGGACTAGCGGGATCGATGAGCAGTTCTTC. This rearrangement joins TRBV28 to TRBJ2-1; 13 bases agree with TRBD2. Trimming cost V 4 bases and J 8 bases; bases outside gene matches: 5. CDR1 and CDR2 from the germline V gene are MDHEN and SYDVKM. CDR3 length equals 15 residues.

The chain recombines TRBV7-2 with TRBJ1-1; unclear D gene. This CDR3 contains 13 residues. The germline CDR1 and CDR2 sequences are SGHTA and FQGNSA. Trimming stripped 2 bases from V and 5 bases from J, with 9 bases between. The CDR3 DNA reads TGTGCCAGCAGCTTAATTCCCACTACTGAAGCTTTCTTT. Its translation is CASSLIPTTEAFF.

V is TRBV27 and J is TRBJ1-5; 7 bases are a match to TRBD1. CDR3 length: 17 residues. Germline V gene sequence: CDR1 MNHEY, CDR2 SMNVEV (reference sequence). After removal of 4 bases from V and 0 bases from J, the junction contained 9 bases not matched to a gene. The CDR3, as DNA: TGTGCCAGCAGTTCCCATCCGGGACAGATTAGCAATCAGCCCCAGCATTTT. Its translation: CASSSHPGQISNQPQHF.

CDR3: CASSITNGEQYF. The CDR3 bases are TGTGCCAGCAGTATAACTAACGGGGAGCAGTACTTC. The J gene is TRBJ2-7, the V gene TRBV27; D is unclear. The ends were cut back, 5 bases at V and 7 bases at J, with 12 bases in the middle. The CDR3 has 12 amino acids. Per the germline V gene, CDR1 is MNHEY and CDR2 is SMNVEV (reference sequence).

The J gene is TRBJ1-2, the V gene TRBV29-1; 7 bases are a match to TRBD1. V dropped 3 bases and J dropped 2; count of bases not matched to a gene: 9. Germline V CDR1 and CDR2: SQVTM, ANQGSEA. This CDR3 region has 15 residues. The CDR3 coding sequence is TGCAGCGTTGAGTCGTTCCAGGGGGAGAACTATGGCTACACCTTC. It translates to CSVESFQGENYGYTF.

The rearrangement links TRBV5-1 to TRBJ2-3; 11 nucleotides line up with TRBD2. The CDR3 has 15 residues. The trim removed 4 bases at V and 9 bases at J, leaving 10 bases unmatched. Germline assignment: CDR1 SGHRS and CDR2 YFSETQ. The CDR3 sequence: CASSKTSGAHGTQYF. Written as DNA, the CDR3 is TGCGCCAGCAGCAAGACTAGCGGGGCCCACGGGACGCAGTATTTT. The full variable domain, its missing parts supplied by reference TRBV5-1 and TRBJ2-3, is KAGVTQTPRYLIKTRGQQVTLSCSPISGHRSVSWYQQTPGQGLQFLFEYFSETQRNKGNFPGRFSGRQFSNSRSEMNVSTLELGDSALYLCASSKTSGAHGTQYFGPGTRLTVL.

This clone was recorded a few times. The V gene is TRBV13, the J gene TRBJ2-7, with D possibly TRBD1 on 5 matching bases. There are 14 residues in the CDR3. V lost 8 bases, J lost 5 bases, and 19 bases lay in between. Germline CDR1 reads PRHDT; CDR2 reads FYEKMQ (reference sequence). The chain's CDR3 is CASAPGMGKHEQYF. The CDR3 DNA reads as TGTGCCAGCGCCCCAGGGATGGGGAAACACGAGCAGTACTTC.

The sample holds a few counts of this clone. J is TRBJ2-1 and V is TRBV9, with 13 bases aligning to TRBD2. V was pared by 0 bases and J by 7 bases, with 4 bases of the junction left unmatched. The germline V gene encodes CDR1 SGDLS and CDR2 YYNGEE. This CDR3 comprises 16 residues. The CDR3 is CASSVATSGGANEQFF. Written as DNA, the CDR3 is TGTGCCAGCAGCGTAGCAACTAGCGGGGGGGCGAATGAGCAGTTCTTC.

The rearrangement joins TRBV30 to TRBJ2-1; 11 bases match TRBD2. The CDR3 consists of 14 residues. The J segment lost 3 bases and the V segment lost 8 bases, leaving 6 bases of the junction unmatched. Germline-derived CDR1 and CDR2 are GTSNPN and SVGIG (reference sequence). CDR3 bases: TGTGCCGGGACTAGCGGCCACAACTACAATGAGCAGTTCTTC. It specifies CAGTSGHNYNEQFF.

CDR3 sequence (DNA): TGTGCCAGTAGTTTCGGGGATGGCTACACCTTC. Translated, it gives CASSFGDGYTF. The gene calls are TRBV19 and TRBJ1-2; D not certain. Trimming cost V 5 bases and J 6 bases, with 7 bases left between them. The length of the CDR3 is 11 residues. The germline CDR1 and CDR2 sequences are LNHDA and SQIVND (reference sequence).

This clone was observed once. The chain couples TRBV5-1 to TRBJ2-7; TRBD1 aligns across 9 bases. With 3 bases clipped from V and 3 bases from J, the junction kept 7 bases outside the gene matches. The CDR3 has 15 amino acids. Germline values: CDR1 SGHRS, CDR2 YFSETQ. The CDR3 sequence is CASSWGQGPYYEQYF. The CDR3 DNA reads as TGCGCCAGCAGCTGGGGACAGGGTCCCTACTACGAGCAGTACTTC.

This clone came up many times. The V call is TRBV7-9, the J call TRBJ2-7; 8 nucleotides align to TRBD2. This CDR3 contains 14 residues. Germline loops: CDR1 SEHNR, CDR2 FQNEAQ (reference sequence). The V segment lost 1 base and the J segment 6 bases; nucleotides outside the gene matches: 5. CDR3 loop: CASSLGGTRSEQYF. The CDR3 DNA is TGTGCCAGCAGCTTAGGAGGGACTAGGAGCGAGCAGTACTTC.

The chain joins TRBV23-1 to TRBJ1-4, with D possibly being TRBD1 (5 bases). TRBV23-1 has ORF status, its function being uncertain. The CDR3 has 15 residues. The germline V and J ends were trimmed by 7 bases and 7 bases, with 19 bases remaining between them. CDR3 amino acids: CASNSPRVSTEKLFF. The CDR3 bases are TGCGCCAGCAATTCACCCAGGGTCAGTACTGAAAAACTGTTTTTT.

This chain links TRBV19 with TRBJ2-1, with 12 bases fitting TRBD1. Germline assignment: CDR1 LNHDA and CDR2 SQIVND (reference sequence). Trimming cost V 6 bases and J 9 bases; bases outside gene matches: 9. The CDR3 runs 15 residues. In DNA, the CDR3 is TGTGCCAGTAGCCCTGGGGGGACAGGGGGCGTTGAGCAGTTCTTC. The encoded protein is CASSPGGTGGVEQFF.

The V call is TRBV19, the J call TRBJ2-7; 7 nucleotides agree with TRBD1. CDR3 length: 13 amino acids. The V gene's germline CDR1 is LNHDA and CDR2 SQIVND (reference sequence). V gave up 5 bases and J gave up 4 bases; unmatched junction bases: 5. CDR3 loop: CASSASTGYEQYF. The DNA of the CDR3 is TGTGCCAGTAGTGCCTCGACAGGGTACGAGCAGTACTTC.

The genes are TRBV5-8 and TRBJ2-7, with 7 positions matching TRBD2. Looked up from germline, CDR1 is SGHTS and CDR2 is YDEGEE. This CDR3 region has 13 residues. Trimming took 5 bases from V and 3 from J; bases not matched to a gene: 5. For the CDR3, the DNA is TGTGCCAGCAGTCGGGGGGAGGGCTACGAGCAGTACTTC. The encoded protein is CASSRGEGYEQYF.

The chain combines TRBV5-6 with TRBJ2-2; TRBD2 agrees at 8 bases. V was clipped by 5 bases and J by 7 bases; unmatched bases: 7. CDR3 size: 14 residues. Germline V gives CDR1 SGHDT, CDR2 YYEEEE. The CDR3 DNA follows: TGTGCCAGCAGGCACCGGGGGACTAGCGGGGAGCTGTTTTTT. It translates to CASRHRGTSGELFF.

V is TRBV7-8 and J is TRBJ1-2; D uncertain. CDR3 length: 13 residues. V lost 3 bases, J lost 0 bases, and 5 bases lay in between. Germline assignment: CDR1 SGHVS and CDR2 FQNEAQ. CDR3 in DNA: TGTGCCAGCAGCTTTCCTGCTAACTATGGCTACACCTTC. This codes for CASSFPANYGYTF.